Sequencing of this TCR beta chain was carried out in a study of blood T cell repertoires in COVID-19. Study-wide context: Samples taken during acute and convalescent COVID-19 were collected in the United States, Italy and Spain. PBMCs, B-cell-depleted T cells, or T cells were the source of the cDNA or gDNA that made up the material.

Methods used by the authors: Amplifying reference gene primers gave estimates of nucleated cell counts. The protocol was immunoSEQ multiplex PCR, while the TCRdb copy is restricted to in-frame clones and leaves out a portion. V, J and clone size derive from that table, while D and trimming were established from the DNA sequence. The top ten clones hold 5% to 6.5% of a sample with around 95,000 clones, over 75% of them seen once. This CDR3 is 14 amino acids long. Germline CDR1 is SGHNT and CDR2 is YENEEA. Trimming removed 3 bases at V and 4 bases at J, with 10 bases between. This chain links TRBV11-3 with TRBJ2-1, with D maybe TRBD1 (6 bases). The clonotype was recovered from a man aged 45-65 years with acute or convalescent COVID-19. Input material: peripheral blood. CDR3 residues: CASSLDSRYNEQFF. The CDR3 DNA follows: TGTGCCAGCAGCTTGGACAGTAGATACAATGAGCAGTTCTTC.